Listed below are T cell receptor beta chains from one sample, sequenced in a study of blood T cell repertoires in COVID-19. Only in-frame clones appear in the TCRdb table, and some are missing; sequencing was by immunoSEQ multiplex PCR. The sample has some 77,000 clones, about 80% seen once. The material sequenced was peripheral blood. These receptors originate from a man between 65 and 80 years old with acute or convalescent COVID-19. The CDR3 runs from the conserved cysteine through the conserved F or W. D genes are given only for firm matches.

D gene: TRBD2
V gene: TRBV10-2
CDR3 length: 18
J gene: TRBJ2-5
CDR3 protein: CASSGETSGSGFQETQYF

D gene: TRBD1
V gene: TRBV5-4
CDR3 length: 14
J gene: TRBJ2-3
CDR3 protein: CASSRDRGTDTQYF

D gene: .
V gene: TRBV3-1/TRBV3-2
CDR3 length: 14
J gene: TRBJ2-7
CDR3 protein: CASSQDRRFYEQYF

D gene: .
V gene: TRBV2
CDR3 length: 14
J gene: TRBJ2-7
CDR3 protein: CASSGQVRSYEQYF

D gene: .
V gene: TRBV19
CDR3 length: 15
J gene: TRBJ2-6
CDR3 protein: CATKNRVTGANVLTF

D gene: TRBD1
V gene: TRBV27
CDR3 length: 18
J gene: TRBJ1-4
CDR3 protein: CASSPGQGGSLTNEKLFF

D gene: .
V gene: TRBV7-3
CDR3 length: 14
J gene: TRBJ2-1
CDR3 protein: CASSPPSAYNEQFF

D gene: .
V gene: TRBV6-6
CDR3 length: 13
J gene: TRBJ1-1
CDR3 protein: CASSPQGYTEAFF

D gene: .
V gene: TRBV27
CDR3 length: 19
J gene: TRBJ2-6
CDR3 protein: CASSLTAASSFSGANVLTF

D gene: .
V gene: TRBV7-2
CDR3 length: 12
J gene: TRBJ1-5
CDR3 protein: CASSSPNQPQHF

D gene: .
V gene: TRBV5-1
CDR3 length: 15
J gene: TRBJ1-4
CDR3 protein: CASSLRPQGNEKLFF

D gene: TRBD2
V gene: TRBV7-9
CDR3 length: 16
J gene: TRBJ2-5
CDR3 protein: CASSPRRGGQQETQYF

D gene: TRBD1
V gene: TRBV2
CDR3 length: 15
J gene: TRBJ1-2
CDR3 protein: CASTPGQGRGYGYTF

D gene: TRBD1
V gene: TRBV2
CDR3 length: 15
J gene: TRBJ2-7
CDR3 protein: CASSDLGQGSHEQYF

D gene: .
V gene: TRBV28
CDR3 length: 12
J gene: TRBJ2-3
CDR3 protein: CASSFQRDTQYF

D gene: TRBD2
V gene: TRBV28
CDR3 length: 15
J gene: TRBJ2-7
CDR3 protein: CASSPPAGMIYEQYF

D gene: .
V gene: TRBV7-7
CDR3 length: 15
J gene: TRBJ2-2
CDR3 protein: CASSLARGNTGELFF

D gene: TRBD2
V gene: TRBV14
CDR3 length: 15
J gene: TRBJ2-1
CDR3 protein: CASSQAVREIGEQFF

D gene: .
V gene: TRBV28
CDR3 length: 15
J gene: TRBJ2-1
CDR3 protein: CASSTWSQGSFEQFF

D gene: .
V gene: TRBV6-2/TRBV6-3
CDR3 length: 16
J gene: TRBJ2-2
CDR3 protein: CASSYRDMANTGELFF

D gene: TRBD1
V gene: TRBV9
CDR3 length: 15
J gene: TRBJ2-5
CDR3 protein: CASGPGTGHQETQYF

D gene: TRBD1
V gene: TRBV6-2/TRBV6-3
CDR3 length: 16
J gene: TRBJ2-7
CDR3 protein: CASSYPQDRGSYEQYF

D gene: TRBD1
V gene: TRBV6-1
CDR3 length: 16
J gene: TRBJ2-7
CDR3 protein: CASSGGGTGGTYEQYF

D gene: .
V gene: TRBV30
CDR3 length: 15
J gene: TRBJ2-1
CDR3 protein: CAWSVGGARDNEQFF

D gene: .
V gene: TRBV6-5
CDR3 length: 14
J gene: TRBJ2-7
CDR3 protein: CASSYRNTVGEQYF

D gene: .
V gene: TRBV5-1
CDR3 length: 13
J gene: TRBJ1-2
CDR3 protein: CASRTDSNYGYTF

D gene: TRBD2
V gene: TRBV5-1
CDR3 length: 15
J gene: TRBJ2-3
CDR3 protein: CASRSGLAGGDTQYF

D gene: .
V gene: TRBV14
CDR3 length: 14
J gene: TRBJ2-2
CDR3 protein: CASSQGQSTGELFF

D gene: TRBD1
V gene: TRBV7-3
CDR3 length: 16
J gene: TRBJ1-3
CDR3 protein: CASSLFPQGAGNTIYF

D gene: .
V gene: TRBV29-1
CDR3 length: 12
J gene: TRBJ1-1
CDR3 protein: CSVPRSNTEAFF

D gene: .
V gene: TRBV7-7
CDR3 length: 15
J gene: TRBJ2-3
CDR3 protein: CASSPRVSSTDTQYF

D gene: TRBD1
V gene: TRBV5-1
CDR3 length: 16
J gene: TRBJ1-1
CDR3 protein: CASSPGTGVLGTEAFF

D gene: TRBD2
V gene: TRBV2
CDR3 length: 14
J gene: TRBJ2-1
CDR3 protein: CATEAGESYNEQFF

D gene: .
V gene: TRBV6-5
CDR3 length: 13
J gene: TRBJ2-5
CDR3 protein: CASRTTDQETQYF

D gene: TRBD2
V gene: TRBV3-1/TRBV3-2
CDR3 length: 18
J gene: TRBJ2-2
CDR3 protein: CASSPYGLAGVDTGELFF

D gene: TRBD2
V gene: TRBV24-1
CDR3 length: 16
J gene: TRBJ2-1
CDR3 protein: CATSDRTSGLYNEQFF

D gene: TRBD1
V gene: TRBV5-4
CDR3 length: 15
J gene: TRBJ1-2
CDR3 protein: CASSSPQGVNYGYTF

D gene: TRBD2
V gene: TRBV4-3
CDR3 length: 14
J gene: TRBJ2-1
CDR3 protein: CASSLLAGVGEQFF

D gene: TRBD2
V gene: TRBV6-2/TRBV6-3
CDR3 length: 16
J gene: TRBJ2-3
CDR3 protein: CASSSHSGASTDTQYF

D gene: TRBD1
V gene: TRBV2
CDR3 length: 19
J gene: TRBJ1-6
CDR3 protein: CASSDLHRGLEENNSPLHF

D gene: .
V gene: TRBV5-6
CDR3 length: 15
J gene: TRBJ1-1
CDR3 protein: CASSLGGALGTEAFF

D gene: TRBD1
V gene: TRBV5-4
CDR3 length: 14
J gene: TRBJ1-4
CDR3 protein: CASSYRGGNEKLFF

D gene: .
V gene: TRBV4-1
CDR3 length: 16
J gene: TRBJ1-1
CDR3 protein: CASSPQGGQTNTEAFF

D gene: .
V gene: TRBV18
CDR3 length: 16
J gene: TRBJ1-5
CDR3 protein: CASSSGRQAQHQPQHF

D gene: .
V gene: TRBV30
CDR3 length: 12
J gene: TRBJ2-7
CDR3 protein: CACHRVSYEQYF

D gene: .
V gene: TRBV27
CDR3 length: 19
J gene: TRBJ1-4
CDR3 protein: CASSQHPHRQRPTNEKLFF

D gene: TRBD1
V gene: TRBV25-1
CDR3 length: 15
J gene: TRBJ2-4
CDR3 protein: CASSEPGGAKNIQYF

D gene: .
V gene: TRBV5-4
CDR3 length: 16
J gene: TRBJ2-3
CDR3 protein: CASSLGVALSTDTQYF

D gene: .
V gene: TRBV7-9
CDR3 length: 14
J gene: TRBJ1-2
CDR3 protein: CASSPTSGDYGYTF

D gene: TRBD2
V gene: TRBV27
CDR3 length: 18
J gene: TRBJ2-4
CDR3 protein: CASSLVGLAGGQGNIQYF

D gene: .
V gene: TRBV30
CDR3 length: 13
J gene: TRBJ1-2
CDR3 protein: CAWSEGRGDGYTF

D gene: .
V gene: TRBV2
CDR3 length: 12
J gene: TRBJ2-7
CDR3 protein: CASSLGSGEQYF

D gene: .
V gene: TRBV29-1
CDR3 length: 14
J gene: TRBJ2-3
CDR3 protein: CSVEDSSRTDTQYF

D gene: TRBD2
V gene: TRBV19
CDR3 length: 16
J gene: TRBJ2-2
CDR3 protein: CASSIGASGTGGELFF

D gene: TRBD2
V gene: TRBV4-2
CDR3 length: 12
J gene: TRBJ2-5
CDR3 protein: CARQAGEETQYF

D gene: TRBD2
V gene: TRBV15
CDR3 length: 17
J gene: TRBJ2-5
CDR3 protein: CATSRGLWSGEGETQYF

D gene: TRBD1
V gene: TRBV3-1/TRBV3-2
CDR3 length: 14
J gene: TRBJ1-2
CDR3 protein: CASRTGTGGDGYTF

D gene: .
V gene: TRBV3-1/TRBV3-2
CDR3 length: 14
J gene: TRBJ2-7
CDR3 protein: CASKRDRYTYEQYF

D gene: TRBD1
V gene: TRBV30
CDR3 length: 16
J gene: TRBJ2-2
CDR3 protein: CAWSLGQGANTGELFF